The rows below give T cell receptor beta chains drawn from one sample of a study of cytomegalovirus exposure and HLA in healthy donors. The table came from immunoSEQ multiplex PCR; TCRdb's copy has only in-frame clones and leaves some out. The table records 150,000 to 200,000 clones, about 81% of them present only once. Material: PBMCs. Every receptor here comes from a woman under 30 in good health and CMV-seronegative. The CDR3 runs from the conserved cysteine through the conserved F or W. The order of the fields is CDR3 DNA, CDR3 protein, clone size, J gene, D gene, V gene. The D gene is left open where the match is weak. For some rows the clone size is stated as once, few or many, or as a class when expanded; others skip it.

cdr3_nt: TGTGCCAGCAGTACATCTCGGGGGGGCCTCTATGGCTACACCTTC
cdr3_aa: CASSTSRGGLYGYTF
clone_size: -
j_call: TRBJ1-2
d_call: -
v_call: TRBV6-1

cdr3_nt: TGTGCCAGCAGTCGGGACAGAAGCACAGATACGCAGTATTTT
cdr3_aa: CASSRDRSTDTQYF
clone_size: -
j_call: TRBJ2-3
d_call: TRBD1
v_call: TRBV2

cdr3_nt: TGCAGCGTTACACCGGGATCTGGGGCCAACGTCCTGACTTTC
cdr3_aa: CSVTPGSGANVLTF
clone_size: -
j_call: TRBJ2-6
d_call: -
v_call: TRBV29-1

cdr3_nt: TGCGCCAGCAGCTCCACCCGACAGGGTTGGACTGAAGCTTTCTTT
cdr3_aa: CASSSTRQGWTEAFF
clone_size: -
j_call: TRBJ1-1
d_call: TRBD1
v_call: TRBV5-1

cdr3_nt: TGCGCCAGCAGCCAAGGGACAGGAGTGAATGGCCCCCAGCATTTT
cdr3_aa: CASSQGTGVNGPQHF
clone_size: -
j_call: TRBJ1-5
d_call: TRBD1
v_call: TRBV4-1

cdr3_nt: TGTGCCAGCTCACCGGGCGGGGACTATGGCTACACCTTC
cdr3_aa: CASSPGGDYGYTF
clone_size: -
j_call: TRBJ1-2
d_call: -
v_call: TRBV18

cdr3_nt: TGTGCCAGCAGCTTAGCAGGGACAGGGGTACCCTACGAGCAGTACTTC
cdr3_aa: CASSLAGTGVPYEQYF
clone_size: -
j_call: TRBJ2-7
d_call: TRBD1
v_call: TRBV7-9

cdr3_nt: TGTGCCAGCTCACCTTACCGGGATCACTACAATGAGCAGTTCTTC
cdr3_aa: CASSPYRDHYNEQFF
clone_size: few
j_call: TRBJ2-1
d_call: -
v_call: TRBV18

cdr3_nt: TGTGCCAGCAGCTTGGCCAGGGGCAATCAGCCCCAGCATTTT
cdr3_aa: CASSLARGNQPQHF
clone_size: -
j_call: TRBJ1-5
d_call: -
v_call: TRBV7-2

cdr3_nt: TGTGCCAGCAGCTTGGTGCTAGCGGGTAACTACGAGCAGTACTTC
cdr3_aa: CASSLVLAGNYEQYF
clone_size: once
j_call: TRBJ2-7
d_call: TRBD2
v_call: TRBV5-6

cdr3_nt: TGTGCCAGTAGTATTGGGACTAGCGGAATGGATGAGCAGTTCTTC
cdr3_aa: CASSIGTSGMDEQFF
clone_size: once
j_call: TRBJ2-1
d_call: TRBD2
v_call: TRBV19

cdr3_nt: TGCAGCGTTGAGCGGAATGGCTACACCTTC
cdr3_aa: CSVERNGYTF
clone_size: few
j_call: TRBJ1-2
d_call: -
v_call: TRBV29-1

cdr3_nt: TGTGCCAGCAGCTTAGGTCTTAGCGGGGAATTCGTCACCGGGGAGCTGTTTTTT
cdr3_aa: CASSLGLSGEFVTGELFF
clone_size: -
j_call: TRBJ2-2
d_call: TRBD2
v_call: TRBV7-9

cdr3_nt: TGTGCCAGCAGCTTGCGTCTAGCGGGGATCTCAGATACGCAGTATTTT
cdr3_aa: CASSLRLAGISDTQYF
clone_size: -
j_call: TRBJ2-3
d_call: TRBD2
v_call: TRBV5-8

cdr3_nt: TGTGCCAGCAGTGTTCAGTATATCGGGAGTAATGAAAAACTGTTTTTT
cdr3_aa: CASSVQYIGSNEKLFF
clone_size: -
j_call: TRBJ1-4
d_call: -
v_call: TRBV6-1

cdr3_nt: TGTGCCAGCAGCCTAGCCTACGACACAGATACGCAGTATTTT
cdr3_aa: CASSLAYDTDTQYF
clone_size: -
j_call: TRBJ2-3
d_call: -
v_call: TRBV5-4

cdr3_nt: TGTGCCAGCTCACCACCGGGACATCTGAACACCGGGGAGCTGTTTTTT
cdr3_aa: CASSPPGHLNTGELFF
clone_size: once
j_call: TRBJ2-2
d_call: -
v_call: TRBV18

cdr3_nt: TGTGCCAGCTATTCGCCGGGACAGGGGGCTAGCGGCTACACCTTC
cdr3_aa: CASYSPGQGASGYTF
clone_size: -
j_call: TRBJ1-2
d_call: TRBD1
v_call: TRBV28

cdr3_nt: TGTGCCAGCAAGAAAGTGTCAGGGCCTATGAACACTGAAGCTTTCTTT
cdr3_aa: CASKKVSGPMNTEAFF
clone_size: once
j_call: TRBJ1-1
d_call: -
v_call: TRBV27

cdr3_nt: TGTGCCAGTAGTATCCCATTCCAGGGAATAGATCAGCCCCAGCATTTT
cdr3_aa: CASSIPFQGIDQPQHF
clone_size: -
j_call: TRBJ1-5
d_call: -
v_call: TRBV19

cdr3_nt: TGTGCCAGCAGTTTAGCGGGAGCCAAAAATGAGCAGTTCTTC
cdr3_aa: CASSLAGAKNEQFF
clone_size: -
j_call: TRBJ2-1
d_call: TRBD2
v_call: TRBV6-6

cdr3_nt: TGTGCCAGCAGTTTAAGACGGGGTGAGCAGTTCTTC
cdr3_aa: CASSLRRGEQFF
clone_size: -
j_call: TRBJ2-1
d_call: -
v_call: TRBV27

cdr3_nt: TGTGCCAGCAGTATTCTAACAGTGGTTGGCAATCAGCCCCAGCATTTT
cdr3_aa: CASSILTVVGNQPQHF
clone_size: once
j_call: TRBJ1-5
d_call: -
v_call: TRBV28

cdr3_nt: TGTGCCAGCAGCGTAGGGGGCAGCACTGAAGCTTTCTTT
cdr3_aa: CASSVGGSTEAFF
clone_size: -
j_call: TRBJ1-1
d_call: -
v_call: TRBV9

cdr3_nt: TGTGCCAGCAGCTTGTTCGGTCCGCTAACCTCTGGAAACACCATATATTTT
cdr3_aa: CASSLFGPLTSGNTIYF
clone_size: -
j_call: TRBJ1-3
d_call: -
v_call: TRBV5-6

cdr3_nt: TGTGCCAGCAGCTCCACACCAGGGTACACCGGGGAGCTGTTTTTT
cdr3_aa: CASSSTPGYTGELFF
clone_size: -
j_call: TRBJ2-2
d_call: -
v_call: TRBV7-3

cdr3_nt: TGTGCCAGCAGTCCCGAGTCTTATGAAGCTTTCTTT
cdr3_aa: CASSPESYEAFF
clone_size: -
j_call: TRBJ1-1
d_call: -
v_call: TRBV28

cdr3_nt: TGTGCCAGCAGCTTACACCCGGGACAGGAGTACGAGCAGTACTTC
cdr3_aa: CASSLHPGQEYEQYF
clone_size: -
j_call: TRBJ2-7
d_call: TRBD1
v_call: TRBV11-2

cdr3_nt: TGTGCCAGCAGCTCAGACAGGACCCCCGATCAAGAGACCCAGTACTTC
cdr3_aa: CASSSDRTPDQETQYF
clone_size: -
j_call: TRBJ2-5
d_call: -
v_call: TRBV5-4

cdr3_nt: TGTGCCAGCAGCCAAGATGAGGGCACTGAAGCTTTCTTT
cdr3_aa: CASSQDEGTEAFF
clone_size: few
j_call: TRBJ1-1
d_call: -
v_call: TRBV4-2

cdr3_nt: TGTGCCAGCAGCTTTGCCCAGGGGGATCTCCAGGGTCAGCCCCAGCATTTT
cdr3_aa: CASSFAQGDLQGQPQHF
clone_size: -
j_call: TRBJ1-5
d_call: TRBD1
v_call: TRBV7-8

cdr3_nt: TGTGCCAGCAGCGTACTGGACAGGGGGCTGGAGACTGAAGCTTTCTTT
cdr3_aa: CASSVLDRGLETEAFF
clone_size: -
j_call: TRBJ1-1
d_call: TRBD1
v_call: TRBV5-6

cdr3_nt: TGTGCCAGCTCACCAGATAGACAGGAATCCTATGGCTACACCTTC
cdr3_aa: CASSPDRQESYGYTF
clone_size: -
j_call: TRBJ1-2
d_call: -
v_call: TRBV18

cdr3_nt: TGTGCCAGCAGCACAACAGGGGGTTCGGAGACCCAGTACTTC
cdr3_aa: CASSTTGGSETQYF
clone_size: -
j_call: TRBJ2-5
d_call: TRBD1
v_call: TRBV7-3

cdr3_nt: TGCGCCAGCAGCCAAGATCGCTCTACCAAATGGGAGCAGTTCTTC
cdr3_aa: CASSQDRSTKWEQFF
clone_size: -
j_call: TRBJ2-1
d_call: -
v_call: TRBV4-1

cdr3_nt: TGTGCCAGCAGCTTAGAGGCTAGCGGCACCTACGAGCAGTACTTC
cdr3_aa: CASSLEASGTYEQYF
clone_size: -
j_call: TRBJ2-7
d_call: TRBD2
v_call: TRBV7-8

cdr3_nt: TGTGCCAGTAGTTCCCGACAGCTCAATCAGCCCCAGCATTTT
cdr3_aa: CASSSRQLNQPQHF
clone_size: -
j_call: TRBJ1-5
d_call: -
v_call: TRBV19

cdr3_nt: TGTGCCAGCAGCTCCGGACAGGCGACCTTTTTGGAGACCCAGTACTTC
cdr3_aa: CASSSGQATFLETQYF
clone_size: -
j_call: TRBJ2-5
d_call: TRBD1
v_call: TRBV7-3